This T cell receptor (beta chain) was sequenced in a study of T-cell memory formation after mild COVID-19. Study details: TCR clusters largely stayed donor specific.

CDR3 length equals 13 residues. Germline loops: CDR1 SEHNR, CDR2 FQNEAQ (reference sequence). V gave up 5 bases and J gave up 6 bases, with 14 bases separating them. Constant-segment primers and 5'RACE yielded cDNA libraries for TCR alpha and TCR beta, each carrying sample barcodes and UMIs. Each CDR3 protein gets one entry after TCRdb re-called the 5' RACE reads with MiXCR. The sample lists nearly 350,000 distinct CDR3 sequences; 10% to 15% were seen once. The chain recombines TRBV7-9 with TRBJ2-7, with D tentatively TRBD1 (5 bases). The TCR originated in a man younger than 30 who had mild COVID-19 (a few samples of this study predate the infection). Cell type and time point are not known. The sample consisted of PBMCs or a T cell subset sorted from them (not recorded which). The CDR3, as DNA: TGTGCCAGCAGCACACGGTCTCAGGGCGAGCAGTACTTC. Translation gives CASSTRSQGEQYF.